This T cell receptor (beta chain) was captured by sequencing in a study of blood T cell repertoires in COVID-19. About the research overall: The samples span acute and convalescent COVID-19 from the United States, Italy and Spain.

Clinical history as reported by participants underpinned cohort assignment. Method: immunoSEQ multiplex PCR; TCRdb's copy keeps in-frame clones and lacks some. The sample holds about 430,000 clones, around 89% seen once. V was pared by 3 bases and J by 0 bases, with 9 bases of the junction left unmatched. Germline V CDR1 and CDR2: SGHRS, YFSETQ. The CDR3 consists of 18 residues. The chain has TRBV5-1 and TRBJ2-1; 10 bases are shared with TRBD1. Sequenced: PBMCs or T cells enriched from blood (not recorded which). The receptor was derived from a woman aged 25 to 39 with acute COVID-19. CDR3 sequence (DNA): TGCGCCAGCAGCTCCGGCGGGACAGGGGTAGGCTCCTACAATGAGCAGTTCTTC. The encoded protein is CASSSGGTGVGSYNEQFF.